These 2 T cell receptor beta chains were sequenced from one sample in a study of read filtering for tumor transcriptome and immune sequencing. Molecular barcoded adaptors covering alpha/delta and beta/gamma chains were used on approximately 400 ng RNA. MiXCR was run by TCRdb on the reads, yielding one entry per CDR3 protein. The table lists tens of thousands of distinct CDR3 sequences, approximately 19% of them singletons. The source material was a population of CD138-negative cells sorted from bone marrow. These receptors were taken from a donor at least 40 years old with multiple myeloma.

This clonotype appeared many times. V usage is TRBV7-2 and J usage is TRBJ1-6; D perhaps matches TRBD1 (5 bases). There are 15 residues in the CDR3. Trimming took 2 bases from V and 5 from J, leaving 10 bases between them. Germline V gene lookup returns CDR1 SGHTA and CDR2 FQGNSA. The CDR3 DNA reads as TGTGCCAGCAGCTTAAGCGCAGGGAATAATTCACCCCTCCACTTT. This translates into CASSLSAGNNSPLHF.

The V gene is TRBV20-1, the J gene TRBJ2-7; TRBD1 matches at 11 bases. The germline V gene encodes CDR1 DFQATT and CDR2 SNEGSKA (reference sequence). The CDR3 has 13 residues. The CDR3 DNA follows: TGCAGCGCGGGACAGGGGGTCTCCTACGAGCAGTACTTC. As protein: CSAGQGVSYEQYF.